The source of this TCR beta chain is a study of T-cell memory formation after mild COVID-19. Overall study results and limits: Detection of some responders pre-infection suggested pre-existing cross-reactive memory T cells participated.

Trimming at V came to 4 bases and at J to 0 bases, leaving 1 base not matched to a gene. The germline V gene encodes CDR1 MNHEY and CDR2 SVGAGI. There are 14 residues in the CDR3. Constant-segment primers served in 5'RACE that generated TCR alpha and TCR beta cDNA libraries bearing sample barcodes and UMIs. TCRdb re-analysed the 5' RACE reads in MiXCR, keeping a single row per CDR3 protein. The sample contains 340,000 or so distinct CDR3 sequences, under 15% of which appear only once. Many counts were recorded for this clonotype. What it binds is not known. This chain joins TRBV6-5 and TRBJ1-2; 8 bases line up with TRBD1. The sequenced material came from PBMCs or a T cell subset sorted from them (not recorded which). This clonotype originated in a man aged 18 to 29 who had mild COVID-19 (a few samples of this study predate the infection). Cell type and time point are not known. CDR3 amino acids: CASSLGQANYGYTF. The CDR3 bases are TGTGCCAGCAGTTTGGGACAGGCTAACTATGGCTACACCTTC.